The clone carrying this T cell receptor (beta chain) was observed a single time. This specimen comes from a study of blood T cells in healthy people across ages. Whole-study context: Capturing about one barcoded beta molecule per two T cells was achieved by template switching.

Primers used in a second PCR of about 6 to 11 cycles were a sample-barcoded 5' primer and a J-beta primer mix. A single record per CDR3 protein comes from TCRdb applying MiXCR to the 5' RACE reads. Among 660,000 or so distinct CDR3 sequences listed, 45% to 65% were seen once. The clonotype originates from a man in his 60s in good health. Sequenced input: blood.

The CDR3 sequence: CSAEETNNSPLHF. CDR3 bases: TGCAGTGCCGAGGAAACAAATAATTCACCCCTCCACTTT. The rearrangement joins TRBV20-1 to TRBJ1-6; unclear D gene. V was pared by 6 bases and J by 5 bases, with 11 bases between. The CDR3 covers 13 residues. CDR1 is DFQATT, CDR2 SNEGSKA, per germline (reference sequence).